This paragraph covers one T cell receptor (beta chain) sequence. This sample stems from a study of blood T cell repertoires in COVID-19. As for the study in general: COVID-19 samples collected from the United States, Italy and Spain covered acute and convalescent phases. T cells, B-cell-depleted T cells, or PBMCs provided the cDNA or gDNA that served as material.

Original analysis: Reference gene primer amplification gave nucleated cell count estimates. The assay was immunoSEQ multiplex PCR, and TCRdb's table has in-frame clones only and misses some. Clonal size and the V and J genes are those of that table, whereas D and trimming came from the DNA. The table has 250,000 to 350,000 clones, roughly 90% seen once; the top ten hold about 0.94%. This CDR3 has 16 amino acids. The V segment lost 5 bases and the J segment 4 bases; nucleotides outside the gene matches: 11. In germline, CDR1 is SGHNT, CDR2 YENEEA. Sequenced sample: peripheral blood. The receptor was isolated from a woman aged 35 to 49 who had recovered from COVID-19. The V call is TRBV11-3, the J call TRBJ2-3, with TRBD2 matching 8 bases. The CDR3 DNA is TGTGCCAGCAGCGAACTAGCGCGGGAGGAATCAGATACGCAGTATTTT. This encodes CASSELAREESDTQYF. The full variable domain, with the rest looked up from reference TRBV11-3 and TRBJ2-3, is EAGVVQSPRYKIIEKKQPVAFWCNPISGHNTLYWYLQNLGQGPELLIRYENEEAVDDSQLPKDRFSAERLKGVDSTLKIQPAELGDSAVYLCASSELAREESDTQYFGPGTRLTVL.